The 6 T cell receptor beta chains below come from one sample, sequenced in a study of identical twins. Each CDR3 protein gets one entry after TCRdb re-called the 5' RACE reads with MiXCR. This table holds about 890,000 distinct CDR3 sequences, around an eighth found once. The same data also went into a second study, on yellow fever vaccine responses in identical twins.

Sequencing was performed on PBMCs. Every receptor here comes from a woman aged 18-30 years in good health.

This clonotype showed up just a few times. This sequence joins TRBV10-2 and TRBJ2-7; D is possibly TRBD2 (6 bases). V dropped 10 bases and J dropped 8 bases, with 9 bases sitting between them. The CDR3 is 9 residues long. CDR1 and CDR2 (germline): WSHSY, SAAADI. The CDR3 spells CAIREKQYF. CDR3 sequence (DNA): TGCGCCATCCGGGAGAAGCAGTACTTC.

This clonotype occurred a few times. V usage is TRBV15 and J usage is TRBJ2-1; 8 bases are a match to TRBD2. Trimming at V came to 1 base and at J to 5 bases, leaving 16 bases not matched to a gene. The CDR3 extends over 19 amino acids. Germline lookup yields CDR1 LNHNV and CDR2 YYDKDF (reference sequence). DNA of the CDR3: TGTGCCACCAGCAGAGCTATAACGGGAGGGCCGTCAGAAAACAATGAGCAGTTCTTC. Protein product: CATSRAITGGPSENNEQFF.

In this sample, this clonotype turned up a few times. The chain links TRBV6-5 to TRBJ2-3; D tentatively fits TRBD1 or TRBD2 (5 bases each). The CDR3 contains 15 residues. V was shortened by 2 bases and J by 2 bases, with 11 bases between the two germline ends. Germline values: CDR1 MNHEY, CDR2 SVGAGI. The CDR3 loop is CASSYGGPDTDTQYF. CDR3 in DNA: TGTGCCAGCAGTTACGGGGGACCCGACACAGATACGCAGTATTTT.

J is TRBJ2-3 and V is TRBV5-1; D unresolved. The germline V gene has CDR1 SGHRS and CDR2 YFSETQ. Trimming took 4 bases from V and 4 from J, leaving 16 bases between them. The CDR3 has 15 amino acids. This CDR3 reads CASSPNLKVADTQYF. In nucleotides, the CDR3 is TGCGCCAGCAGCCCAAACTTGAAAGTGGCAGATACGCAGTATTTT.

There are a few counts of this clonotype. This chain links TRBV5-5 with TRBJ2-7; the match to TRBD1 covers 7 bases. The CDR3 sequence is 13 residues long. The germline gives CDR1 SGHKS, CDR2 YYEKEE (reference sequence). The V segment lost 3 bases and the J segment 4 bases; nucleotides outside the gene matches: 4. CDR3 in amino acids: CASSSGTEYEQYV. CDR3 in DNA: TGTGCCAGCAGCTCGGGGACAGAGTACGAGCAGTACGTC.

Only a few counts were recorded for this clonotype. The rearrangement links TRBV20-1 to TRBJ2-7; TRBD2 might be the D (6 bases). V lost 6 bases and J lost 4, with 16 bases in between. CDR3 length: 13 amino acids. Germline values: CDR1 DFQATT, CDR2 SNEGSKA (reference sequence). Here the CDR3 DNA reads TGCAGTGCGAGGGGTAGCGGAGATTACGAGCAGTACTTC. Translation gives CSARGSGDYEQYF.